A selection of T cell receptor beta chains follows, all from one sample in a study of shared clonotypes between healthy human individuals. Sequencing was performed with immunoSEQ multiplex PCR; in TCRdb, only in-frame clones are kept and a portion is missing. Counted here are 2 million to 2.5 million clones, about 90% occurring once; the ten biggest clones make up 0.3% to 0.45%. Material: naive CD4+ T cells from PBMCs. The receptors stem from a man aged 18 to 29 in good health. Some clones in this sample may be carry-over from other donors' samples. Both conserved end residues are part of each CDR3. Each record gives: V gene, J gene, D gene, clone size, CDR3 DNA, CDR3 protein. D genes are given only for firm matches. Clone size appears in some rows only: once, few, many, or a class for an expanded clone.

v_call: TRBV5-1; j_call: TRBJ2-3; d_call: -; clone_size: -; cdr3_nt: TGCGCCAGCAGCTCGACGGCCACCGGTCGTACGCAGTATTTT; cdr3_aa: CASSSTATGRTQYF
v_call: TRBV7-2; j_call: TRBJ1-5; d_call: -; clone_size: -; cdr3_nt: TGTGCCAGCAGCTTTGAGAGCGGCAATCAGCCCCAGCATTTT; cdr3_aa: CASSFESGNQPQHF
v_call: TRBV9; j_call: TRBJ2-7; d_call: -; clone_size: -; cdr3_nt: TGTGCCAGCAGCCCTAGGGGTAGCGGCGCCTACGAGCAGTACTTC; cdr3_aa: CASSPRGSGAYEQYF
v_call: TRBV7-2; j_call: TRBJ2-7; d_call: -; clone_size: -; cdr3_nt: TGTGCCAGCAGCCCGCAAGGGGATGTGGGTCACGAGCAGTACTTC; cdr3_aa: CASSPQGDVGHEQYF
v_call: TRBV5-1; j_call: TRBJ2-3; d_call: -; clone_size: -; cdr3_nt: TGCGCCAGCAGCCAACAGGGTTCCGATACGCAGTATTTT; cdr3_aa: CASSQQGSDTQYF
v_call: TRBV7-9; j_call: TRBJ2-7; d_call: -; clone_size: once; cdr3_nt: TGTGCCAGCAGCTTAGATGGGGGATCCTACGAGCAGTACTTC; cdr3_aa: CASSLDGGSYEQYF
v_call: TRBV27; j_call: TRBJ2-5; d_call: TRBD2; clone_size: -; cdr3_nt: TGTGCCAGCAGAAAGCGGGAGTGGGAGACCCAGTACTTC; cdr3_aa: CASRKREWETQYF
v_call: TRBV10-3; j_call: TRBJ2-6; d_call: -; clone_size: -; cdr3_nt: TGTGCCACGTGCAAGGGACATGACAAGACGGGGGCCAACGTCCTGACTTTC; cdr3_aa: CATCKGHDKTGANVLTF
v_call: TRBV7-9; j_call: TRBJ1-2; d_call: -; clone_size: -; cdr3_nt: TGTGCCAGCAGCTCAAAGGGGCCTCACTATGGCTACACCTTC; cdr3_aa: CASSSKGPHYGYTF
v_call: TRBV15; j_call: TRBJ1-3; d_call: -; clone_size: -; cdr3_nt: TGTGCCACCAGCAGAGGGGGCACTAACTCTGGAAACACCATATATTTT; cdr3_aa: CATSRGGTNSGNTIYF
v_call: TRBV6-5; j_call: TRBJ2-2; d_call: -; clone_size: -; cdr3_nt: TGTGCCAGCAGTTATACGGGTGGGGTTACCGGGGAGCTGTTTTTT; cdr3_aa: CASSYTGGVTGELFF
v_call: TRBV2; j_call: TRBJ1-2; d_call: -; clone_size: few; cdr3_nt: TGTGCCAGCAGTGGGGACAAGAACTATGGCTACACCTTC; cdr3_aa: CASSGDKNYGYTF
v_call: TRBV5-1; j_call: TRBJ2-2; d_call: TRBD2; clone_size: -; cdr3_nt: TGCGCCAGCAGCTTGGCTCTAGCGGTTGGCACCGGGGAGCTGTTTTTT; cdr3_aa: CASSLALAVGTGELFF
v_call: TRBV7-2; j_call: TRBJ1-3; d_call: -; clone_size: -; cdr3_nt: TGTGCCAGCAGCTTCAGGTCAGCCAGGGAAACTGGAAACACCATATATTTT; cdr3_aa: CASSFRSARETGNTIYF
v_call: TRBV7-3; j_call: TRBJ2-1; d_call: -; clone_size: -; cdr3_nt: TGTGCCAGCAGTTTTGACAGGAACAATGAGCAGTTCTTC; cdr3_aa: CASSFDRNNEQFF
v_call: TRBV5-6; j_call: TRBJ2-4; d_call: -; clone_size: -; cdr3_nt: TGTGCCAGCAGCTTGTTAGGTTTTCAGGGGAGTACCAAAAACATTCAGTACTTC; cdr3_aa: CASSLLGFQGSTKNIQYF
v_call: TRBV2; j_call: TRBJ2-7; d_call: -; clone_size: -; cdr3_nt: TGTGCCAGCAGCGCCCTTCCCTACGAGCAGTACTTC; cdr3_aa: CASSALPYEQYF
v_call: TRBV28; j_call: TRBJ2-5; d_call: -; clone_size: -; cdr3_nt: TGTGCCAGCAGCAGAGGGGGGCTAGAGACCCAGTACTTC; cdr3_aa: CASSRGGLETQYF
v_call: TRBV28; j_call: TRBJ1-5; d_call: -; clone_size: -; cdr3_nt: TGTGCCAGCAGTTTAGTATCGGGAAAGCCCCAGCATTTT; cdr3_aa: CASSLVSGKPQHF
v_call: TRBV4-2; j_call: TRBJ2-1; d_call: -; clone_size: -; cdr3_nt: TGTGCCAGCAGCCAAGACTGGGTAGCGGCCGACTCCTACAATGAGCAGTTCTTC; cdr3_aa: CASSQDWVAADSYNEQFF
v_call: TRBV19; j_call: TRBJ1-5; d_call: -; clone_size: few; cdr3_nt: TGTGCCAGTAGTATATCCGGGGAGAGCAATCAGCCCCAGCATTTT; cdr3_aa: CASSISGESNQPQHF
v_call: TRBV6-5; j_call: TRBJ2-7; d_call: -; clone_size: -; cdr3_nt: TGTGCCAGCAGGTCCGGGGCCATAAACTACGAGCAGTACTTC; cdr3_aa: CASRSGAINYEQYF
v_call: TRBV30; j_call: TRBJ2-7; d_call: -; clone_size: -; cdr3_nt: TGTGCCTGGAGTGTCGGGGGCCTCTACGAGCAGTACTTC; cdr3_aa: CAWSVGGLYEQYF
v_call: TRBV5-1; j_call: TRBJ1-5; d_call: TRBD1; clone_size: -; cdr3_nt: TGCGCCAGCAGCTCACAAGGGGGCGCGAGGCCCCAGCATTTT; cdr3_aa: CASSSQGGARPQHF
v_call: TRBV28; j_call: TRBJ1-5; d_call: TRBD1; clone_size: -; cdr3_nt: TGTGCCAGCAGTTTATTAGGGACAGGCCTTAATCAGCCCCAGCATTTT; cdr3_aa: CASSLLGTGLNQPQHF
v_call: TRBV7-3; j_call: TRBJ2-3; d_call: -; clone_size: -; cdr3_nt: TGTGCCAGCAGCCCTGGACAGACTTCCACAGATACGCAGTATTTT; cdr3_aa: CASSPGQTSTDTQYF
v_call: TRBV30; j_call: TRBJ1-1; d_call: TRBD1; clone_size: -; cdr3_nt: TGTGCCTGGATTCGACAGGGGGCACACACTGAAGCTTTCTTT; cdr3_aa: CAWIRQGAHTEAFF
v_call: TRBV5-1; j_call: TRBJ1-3; d_call: -; clone_size: -; cdr3_nt: TGCGCCAGCAGCTTTGATACAGGGACTGGAAACACCATATATTTT; cdr3_aa: CASSFDTGTGNTIYF
v_call: TRBV7-9; j_call: TRBJ2-3; d_call: TRBD2; clone_size: -; cdr3_nt: TGTGCCAGCAGCACACTAGCGGGCACAGATACGCAGTATTTT; cdr3_aa: CASSTLAGTDTQYF
v_call: TRBV2; j_call: TRBJ2-2; d_call: TRBD1; clone_size: -; cdr3_nt: TGTGCCAGCACCCTGACAGGGGGCTGGAGCGGGGAGCTGTTTTTT; cdr3_aa: CASTLTGGWSGELFF
v_call: TRBV30; j_call: TRBJ2-5; d_call: TRBD2; clone_size: -; cdr3_nt: TGTGCCTGGAGTGTACCGGGACTAGCGGCCCTGTCGTACTTC; cdr3_aa: CAWSVPGLAALSYF
v_call: TRBV18; j_call: TRBJ2-7; d_call: TRBD1; clone_size: -; cdr3_nt: TGTGCCAGCTCACCAACGAGACAGGGCCTCTACGAGCAGTACTTC; cdr3_aa: CASSPTRQGLYEQYF
v_call: TRBV28; j_call: TRBJ2-5; d_call: TRBD1; clone_size: -; cdr3_nt: TGTGCCAGCAGTCCCCCAGGGGGACGGCAAGAGACCCAGTACTTC; cdr3_aa: CASSPPGGRQETQYF
v_call: TRBV5-1; j_call: TRBJ2-2; d_call: -; clone_size: -; cdr3_nt: TGCGCCAGCAGCTTGGTTGTTAGCGGGAACACCGGGGAGCTGTTTTTT; cdr3_aa: CASSLVVSGNTGELFF
v_call: TRBV7-8; j_call: TRBJ1-3; d_call: -; clone_size: -; cdr3_nt: TGTGCCAGCAGTCAAAACCGCGGAAACACCATATATTTT; cdr3_aa: CASSQNRGNTIYF
v_call: TRBV28; j_call: TRBJ2-7; d_call: -; clone_size: -; cdr3_nt: TGTGCCAGCAGTCACCGGGACAACTCCTACGAGCAGTACTTC; cdr3_aa: CASSHRDNSYEQYF
v_call: TRBV18; j_call: TRBJ2-7; d_call: -; clone_size: -; cdr3_nt: TGTGCCAGCTCACCAGCGCCTAGCATATCGTCCTACGAGCAGTACTTC; cdr3_aa: CASSPAPSISSYEQYF
v_call: TRBV10-3; j_call: TRBJ2-7; d_call: TRBD2; clone_size: -; cdr3_nt: TGTGCCATCACCCTGACTAGCGGGAGAGGCGACGAGCAGTACTTC; cdr3_aa: CAITLTSGRGDEQYF
v_call: TRBV5-1; j_call: TRBJ2-1; d_call: -; clone_size: -; cdr3_nt: TGCGCCAGCAGCTTCACTGGGGCGACTCTCAATGAGCAGTTCTTC; cdr3_aa: CASSFTGATLNEQFF
v_call: TRBV7-3; j_call: TRBJ2-1; d_call: TRBD2; clone_size: -; cdr3_nt: TGTGCCAGCAGCTTAGGGACTAGCGGGACGGTTGAGCAGTTCTTC; cdr3_aa: CASSLGTSGTVEQFF
v_call: TRBV2; j_call: TRBJ2-5; d_call: TRBD2; clone_size: -; cdr3_nt: TGTGCCAGCAACACGGGACTAGCGGGAGGCAGGGAGACCCAGTACTTC; cdr3_aa: CASNTGLAGGRETQYF
v_call: TRBV6-5; j_call: TRBJ1-3; d_call: -; clone_size: -; cdr3_nt: TGTGCCAGCAGTTACTCCCCGGGAATTGGAAACACCATATATTTT; cdr3_aa: CASSYSPGIGNTIYF
v_call: TRBV25-1; j_call: TRBJ2-1; d_call: -; clone_size: -; cdr3_nt: TGTGCCAGCAGTGAAGGGGTGGCCTCCCTGAGCTCCTACAATGAGCAGTTCTTC; cdr3_aa: CASSEGVASLSSYNEQFF
v_call: TRBV7-2; j_call: TRBJ2-7; d_call: -; clone_size: -; cdr3_nt: TGTGCCAGCAGCTTACACTGGAGCTCCTACGAGCAGTACTTC; cdr3_aa: CASSLHWSSYEQYF
v_call: TRBV2; j_call: TRBJ2-7; d_call: -; clone_size: -; cdr3_nt: TGTGCCAGCAGTCCTACTGAAACCTACGAGCAGTACTTC; cdr3_aa: CASSPTETYEQYF
v_call: TRBV30; j_call: TRBJ1-2; d_call: TRBD1; clone_size: few; cdr3_nt: TGTGCCTGGAGTTCACCGCGGGACAGGGGAATCTATGGCTACACCTTC; cdr3_aa: CAWSSPRDRGIYGYTF
v_call: TRBV4-3; j_call: TRBJ2-1; d_call: TRBD1; clone_size: -; cdr3_nt: TGCGCCAGCAGCCAAGATTGGGCTATTTGGGGACAGTCCCACAATGAGCAGTTCTTC; cdr3_aa: CASSQDWAIWGQSHNEQFF
v_call: TRBV11-1; j_call: TRBJ2-5; d_call: -; clone_size: -; cdr3_nt: TGTGCCAGCAGTCGAAATCCCGGGACACTACAAGAGACCCAGTACTTC; cdr3_aa: CASSRNPGTLQETQYF
v_call: TRBV19; j_call: TRBJ2-3; d_call: TRBD2; clone_size: once; cdr3_nt: TGTGCCAGTAGTCCCGAGCGGGATCTCACAGATACGCAGTATTTT; cdr3_aa: CASSPERDLTDTQYF
v_call: TRBV7-2; j_call: TRBJ2-7; d_call: TRBD1; clone_size: few; cdr3_nt: TGTGCCAGCAGCTTGGACAGGGGGCGCGACGAGCAGTACTTC; cdr3_aa: CASSLDRGRDEQYF
v_call: TRBV28; j_call: TRBJ2-7; d_call: -; clone_size: -; cdr3_nt: TGTGCCAGCAGTTTACGGTACGAGCAGTACTTC; cdr3_aa: CASSLRYEQYF